A single sample gave rise to the 14 T cell receptor beta chains below, sequenced in a study of naive and memory T cell subsets. Study conclusions and caveats: Especially in CD8 cells, naive repertoires contained a few larger clonotypes, possibly CD45RA-re-expressing memory cells.

These receptors' antigens are unknown. Both TRBC1 and TRBC2 were covered by a beta constant-region primer of two equimolar oligonucleotides. The ligated cDNA underwent four PCR rounds using SP2 and nested alpha and beta constant-region primers. TCRdb used MiXCR to reprocess the UMI-ligation and nested PCR reads, holding one entry per CDR3 protein. The table lists 85,000 to 130,000 distinct CDR3 sequences, 14% of them singletons. Material: naive CD8+ T cells from blood. Receptors were obtained from a human donor in good health.

This chain uses TRBV7-9 with TRBJ1-5; D is unclear. The germline V and J ends were trimmed by 5 bases and 3 bases, with 20 bases remaining between them. The CDR3 is 17 residues long. Germline V gene data show CDR1 as SEHNR and CDR2 as FQNEAQ (reference sequence). In nucleotides, the CDR3 is TGTGCCAGCAGCCCAGGTGGTATTGGGCGACCCAATCAGCCCCAGCATTTT. The encoded protein is CASSPGGIGRPNQPQHF.

This clonotype was seen more than once but under ten times. The rearrangement uses TRBV19 and TRBJ2-2, with D possibly being TRBD1 or TRBD2 (6 bases each). The germline V and J ends were trimmed by 4 bases and 5 bases, with 11 bases remaining between them. The CDR3 sequence is 14 residues long. Germline values: CDR1 LNHDA, CDR2 SQIVND (reference sequence). CDR3 protein: CASSTQGGTGELFF. The DNA for the CDR3 is TGTGCCAGTAGTACACAAGGGGGGACCGGGGAGCTGTTTTTT.

With regard to this clonotype: This may come from a read error, since a much larger clone is one base off. V usage is TRBV2 and J usage is TRBJ1-1; 9 bases are shared with TRBD1. This CDR3 is 11 amino acids long. From germline, CDR1 is SNHLY and CDR2 FYNNEI. The CDR3 is CAGQGNNEAFF. The CDR3 region has the DNA TGTGCTGGACAGGGGAACAATGAAGCTTTCTTT.

This clonotype was seen many times. The chain joins TRBV2 to TRBJ2-1; perhaps TRBD1 as D (6 bases). This CDR3 is built from 15 residues. V was clipped by 2 bases and J by 2 bases, with 10 bases between them. Germline-derived CDR1 and CDR2 are SNHLY and FYNNEI. The CDR3 nucleotides read TGTGCCAGCAGTGAAAGGACAGCCCCCTACAATGAGCAGTTCTTC. Its protein product is CASSERTAPYNEQFF.

This clonotype was seen many times. The junction shows a germline mismatch at one end, possibly a read error. J is TRBJ2-7 and V is TRBV7-3, with 11 nucleotides matching TRBD2. The germline V gene encodes CDR1 SGHTA and CDR2 FQGTGA. This CDR3 has 14 amino acids. CDR3 nucleotides: TGTGCCAGCAGCCTAACTAGCGGGAGCGACGAGCAGTACTTC. Its translation is CASSLTSGSDEQYF.

This clonotype was detected only a few times. CDR3 in DNA: TGTGCCAGCTCACCATCGGTCCAAGTCCTGTGGGAAGCTTTCTTT. This encodes CASSPSVQVLWEAFF. The genes are TRBV18 and TRBJ1-1; no reliable D call. V lost 2 bases and J lost 8, with 18 bases in between. This CDR3 has 15 residues. Per germline, CDR1 KGHSH and CDR2 LQKENI.

The gene calls are TRBV12-3 or TRBV12-4 and TRBJ1-5, with TRBD1 as a possible D gene (5 bases). The CDR3 covers 15 residues. V lost 3 bases, J lost 4 bases, and 13 bases lay in between. CDR3 amino acids: CASSLVTEYNQPQHF. Here the CDR3 DNA reads TGTGCCAGCAGTTTGGTGACAGAATATAATCAGCCCCAGCATTTT.

The gene calls are TRBV27 and TRBJ2-7; 8 bases are a match to TRBD1. Germline CDR1 reads MNHEY; CDR2 reads SMNVEV (reference sequence). Trimming removed 3 bases from V and 1 base from J; junction bases left unmatched: 2. The CDR3 runs 14 residues. In nucleotides, the CDR3 is TGTGCCAGCAGTTTCACAGGGGGATCCTACGAGCAGTACTTC. This translates into CASSFTGGSYEQYF.

This chain links TRBV30 with TRBJ2-3; D not certain. Per germline, CDR1 GTSNPN and CDR2 SVGIG (reference sequence). Between the trimmed V and J ends, which lost 3 bases and 6 bases, there was a span of 10 bases. This CDR3 is 12 amino acids long. The CDR3 DNA sequence: TGTGCCTGGAGACAAATCCCGGATACGCAGTATTTT. Its translation is CAWRQIPDTQYF.

This sequence joins TRBV12-5 and TRBJ1-6, with D perhaps matching TRBD1 (6 bases). Trimming took off 7 bases at V and 8 bases at J, with 12 bases between the two ends. Germline V gene lookup returns CDR1 LGHNT and CDR2 FRNRAP. CDR3 length equals 13 residues. Here the CDR3 reads CASATGLDSPLHF. In DNA, the CDR3 is TGTGCTAGTGCTACAGGGTTAGATTCACCCCTCCACTTT.

For the CDR3, the DNA is TGTGCCAGCAGCTTAGGGAGGGGTTTCACTGAAGCTTTCTTT. Protein product: CASSLGRGFTEAFF. This chain links TRBV7-9 with TRBJ1-1; perhaps TRBD1 as D (5 bases). This CDR3 spans 14 amino acids. CDR1 and CDR2 (germline): SEHNR, FQNEAQ (reference sequence). The ends were cut back, 1 base at V and 4 bases at J, with 10 bases in the middle.

This clonotype is judged medium-sized. The rearrangement links TRBV6-2 or TRBV6-3 to TRBJ2-3; no reliable D call. CDR3 size: 15 residues. CDR1 and CDR2 from the germline V gene are MNHEY and SVGEGT. The germline V and J ends were trimmed by 2 bases and 0 bases, with 9 bases remaining between them. This CDR3 is CASSYRDRSTDTQYF. The CDR3 region has the DNA TGTGCCAGCAGTTACCGCGATCGGAGCACAGATACGCAGTATTTT.

CDR3 region: CASRGDPSGEQYF. The CDR3 DNA follows: TGTGCCAGCAGAGGTGATCCTAGCGGCGAGCAGTACTTC. The chain is built from TRBV7-8 and TRBJ2-7, with TRBD2 identical over 7 bases. The CDR3 loop spans 13 amino acids. Germline CDR1 is SGHVS and CDR2 is FQNEAQ. The V gene end was trimmed by 6 bases and the J gene end by 6 bases; junction bases not matched to a gene: 8.

The table lists this clonotype with many counts. The chain joins TRBV27 to TRBJ1-1; D is perhaps TRBD1 (5 bases). The germline gives CDR1 MNHEY, CDR2 SMNVEV (reference sequence). The germline V and J ends were trimmed by 3 bases and 6 bases, with 14 bases remaining between them. The CDR3 has 14 residues. DNA of the CDR3: TGTGCCAGCAGTTTTGCGGCAGGGAGTTCTGAAGCTTTCTTT. Its translation is CASSFAAGSSEAFF.